This T cell receptor beta chain was profiled in a study of monozygotic twins with inflammatory bowel disease (dated by TCRdb to 2018 to 2020). For the wider study: In total, about 30 monozygotic twin pairs made up the full study: 19 Danish pairs, all IBD-discordant, plus nine German pairs, of which four were IBD-concordant and five were IBD-discordant. Each individual had, on average, about 151 000 unique TCRalpha sequences and 181 000 unique TCRbeta sequences available for analysis. Within discordant pairs, disease-associated traits were sought mainly by comparing IBD patients with their genetically identical healthy co-twins. General findings and caveats noted by the study authors: Fewer clonotypes were shared with other individuals by IBD patients than by healthy twins, most markedly in patients showing signs of disease activity. Repertoire similarity did not differ between concordant and discordant twins, which could be due to limited statistical power. Measured by the inverse Simpson index, TCRbeta repertoire diversity was lower in IBD patients than in their healthy co-twins. Distinction between different T cell subtypes could not be achieved in the analysis. Differing immunosuppressive treatments among patients may have added background noise and inter-individual variability to the repertoires. The results gave no support for a single strong signal or clonotype linked to IBD.

In regard to this clonotype: Its cognate antigen has yet to be identified.

From each donor, an approximately 2.5 ml peripheral blood sample was collected into PAXgene tubes and kept at -80 degrees C. Without T cell sorting, total RNA was isolated from whole blood using the PAXgene blood miRNA kit on an automated QIAcube. Peripheral blood from monozygotic twin pairs, either concordant or discordant for inflammatory bowel disease, underwent deep TCRalpha and TCRbeta repertoire profiling that used unique molecular barcoding. For every twin pair, smoking habits were documented, and each individual was categorised as a current, former or never smoker. Libraries were constructed by 5' RACE. The input for every TCR library was 3,500 to 4,000 ng of total RNA. For each sample, cDNA synthesis with SMARTScribe reverse transcriptase was split into eight separate reactions. Unique molecular identifiers containing a 6-nucleotide sample barcode were introduced through template switching during cDNA synthesis. Amplification of TCRalpha and TCRbeta cDNA involved two nested PCRs of 16 and 9 cycles, and each PCR was followed by bead purification. Before amplification, the cDNA was treated with uracil DNA-glycosylase and purified using the QIAquick PCR purification kit. In the second PCR, Illumina TruSeq-compatible adapters and sample-specific barcodes were added. Library quality and concentration were assessed using TapeStation and Qubit, and 4.5 to 5.5 ng of each library was pooled. Sequencing of the pooled libraries was done on an Illumina HiSeq2500 single-index Rapid Run using custom sequencing primers and 2 x 100 bp reads. The study's processing was this. PCR and sequencing errors were corrected by UMI-based consensus assembly using MiGEC version 1.2.6. MiXCR version 2.1.1 was used for V(D)J alignment, clonotype assembly and CDR3 extraction. Normalisation of gene usage, clonotype sharing and MAIT/NKT TCR abundance was achieved by analysing the top 1000, 10 000 and 20 000 clonotypes per sample. After downsampling to 27 000 UMIs, diversity was calculated as the inverse Simpson index using the vegan R package. Paired Mann-Whitney U tests were applied to discordant twin pairs, with Benjamini-Hochberg correction for multiple testing. Once TCRdb had reprocessed the reads, it stored one entry per CDR3 protein sequence and supplied no DNA. Here the V and J calls rest on TCRdb's processing, not on the authors' analysis. The table for this sample records hundreds of thousands of distinct CDR3 sequences. The top ten clonotypes cover 2% to 2.5% of the sample.

CDR1 LNHNV and CDR2 YYDKDF were looked up in the germline V gene (reference sequence). The cysteine opens and the phenylalanine closes a CDR3 of 14 amino acids. No DNA has been recorded. The receptor comes from a human donor with ulcerative colitis or Crohn's disease, or a healthy co-twin of an affected twin (not recorded which). The sequence links TRBV15 to TRBJ2-7; absent DNA, TCRdb's TRBD1 call cannot be checked. The source material was blood. CDR3 protein: CATSKGTPSYEQYF.